This T cell receptor (beta chain) was recorded in a study of T cell repertoires in cytomegalovirus infection. Broader study findings: HLA-C-restricted TCR beta clonotypes specific for CMV led the ex vivo response.

As to this clonotype: Antigen unknown.

Germline CDR1 MGHRA, CDR2 YSYEKL. There are 17 residues in the CDR3. Trimming removed 4 bases at V and 5 bases at J, with 20 bases between. Using its own MiXCR run on the reads, TCRdb lists one record per CDR3 protein. The sample has fewer than 85,000 distinct CDR3 sequences; roughly 44% are singletons. This receptor was taken from a human donor in good health (CMV status not recorded). Some clones in this sample may be carry-over from other donors' samples. The gene calls are TRBV4-1 and TRBJ2-2; a weak D match, TRBD2 (6 bases). The sequences come from CD8+ T cells from cultured PBMCs, collected from culture after CMV antigen stimulation. This CDR3 is CASSLLRKERETGELFF. The CDR3 coding sequence is TGCGCCAGCAGCCTCCTAAGAAAGGAACGGGAGACCGGGGAGCTGTTTTTT.